The 25 T cell receptor beta chains presented below share a single source sample, sequenced in a study of CD8 T cells in ankylosing spondylitis. Regarding the study as a whole: Apparently characteristic of ankylosing spondylitis blood was a TCR beta motif (about eight highly homologous variants).

These TCRs' antigens remain unknown. In TCRdb, the 5' RACE reads were re-called with MiXCR into one record per CDR3 protein. Of approximately 400,000 distinct CDR3 sequences listed, under 20% are singletons. Material for sequencing was blood, either unsorted or a sorted T cell fraction (not recorded which). These receptors all stem from a male donor with ankylosing spondylitis.

This clonotype was found a few times. The J gene is TRBJ2-1, the V gene TRBV20-1, with 10 bases that match TRBD2. There are 15 residues in the CDR3. The trim removed 7 bases at V and 1 base at J, leaving 7 bases unmatched. Germline V gene lookup returns CDR1 DFQATT and CDR2 SNEGSKA (reference sequence). CDR3 DNA sequence: TGCAGTGTCCCTAGCGGGGGAGGATCCTACAATGAGCAGTTCTTC. This sequence encodes CSVPSGGGSYNEQFF.

The CDR3 sequence is CASRPTASHTQYF. The CDR3 coding sequence is TGTGCCAGCAGACCAACTGCATCTCATACGCAGTATTTT. The J gene is TRBJ2-3, the V gene TRBV12-3 or TRBV12-4; D gene ambiguous. V lost 6 bases to trimming and J lost 7 bases, with 14 bases between them. This CDR3 is 13 amino acids long.

This clonotype occurred a few times. The chain has TRBV5-5 and TRBJ2-1; 7 nucleotides agree with TRBD1. The germline V gene has CDR1 SGHKS and CDR2 YYEKEE (reference sequence). The CDR3 has 14 residues. With 4 bases clipped from V and 1 base from J, the junction kept 2 bases outside the gene matches. The CDR3: CASSDRESYNEQFF. For the CDR3, the DNA is TGTGCCAGCAGCGACAGGGAATCCTACAATGAGCAGTTCTTC.

The rearrangement uses TRBV4-2 and TRBJ1-4, with D perhaps matching TRBD1 (5 bases). Germline V gene lookup returns CDR1 LGHNA and CDR2 YNFKEQ. Trimming removed 4 bases at V and 5 bases at J, with 17 bases between. The CDR3 totals 16 residues. The CDR3 DNA reads TGTGCCAGCAGCCCAAGGCGAAGGGACGGGAATGAAAAACTGTTTTTT. This codes for CASSPRRRDGNEKLFF.

The chain combines TRBV30 with TRBJ2-7; D might be TRBD1 or TRBD2, each matching 5 bases. Germline V lookup: CDR1 GTSNPN, CDR2 SVGIG (reference sequence). V gave up 2 bases and J gave up 5 bases, with 16 bases separating them. CDR3 length equals 14 residues. This chain's CDR3 is CAWSPPRGRNEQYF. CDR3 in DNA: TGTGCCTGGAGTCCCCCTAGGGGACGCAACGAGCAGTACTTC.

With regard to this clonotype: This may be a read error, as it is one base from a much larger clone. This chain joins TRBV5-1 and TRBJ1-1, with D uncertain. This CDR3 spans 13 amino acids. CDR1 and CDR2 (germline): SGHRS, YFSETQ. In DNA, the CDR3 is TGCGCCCGCAGCTTGGTACAGAACACTGAAGCTTTCTTT. Residues: CARSLVQNTEAFF.

This clonotype has more than one count but fewer than ten. This rearrangement joins TRBV20-1 to TRBJ1-3; D is possibly TRBD1 (5 bases). In germline, CDR1 is DFQATT, CDR2 SNEGSKA (reference sequence). The CDR3 is 16 residues long. V lost 2 bases and J lost 0, with 14 bases in between. CDR3 amino acids: CSARIRGRISGNTIYF. CDR3 in DNA: TGCAGTGCTAGAATACGGGGACGGATCTCTGGAAACACCATATATTTT.

The sample holds a few counts of this clonotype. This chain joins TRBV10-3 and TRBJ1-4, with 8 bases matching TRBD1. The CDR3 loop spans 13 amino acids. The trim removed 6 bases at V and 6 bases at J, leaving 3 bases unmatched. Germline V CDR1 and CDR2: ENHRY, SYGVKD. The CDR3 DNA sequence: TGTGCCATCAGGCCGACAGGGGATGAAAAACTGTTTTTT. It specifies CAIRPTGDEKLFF.

This clonotype appeared a few times. The rearrangement links TRBV24-1 to TRBJ2-5; 7 bases align to TRBD2. Trimming cost V 3 bases and J 10 bases; bases outside gene matches: 13. In germline, CDR1 is KGHDR, CDR2 SFDVKD. The CDR3 totals 15 residues. CDR3 sequence reads: CATSDPGTPGGGQYF. Here the CDR3 DNA reads TGTGCCACCAGTGATCCCGGGACCCCGGGGGGAGGCCAGTACTTC.

At least ten counts were recorded for this clonotype. This sequence joins TRBV7-9 and TRBJ1-1; D perhaps matches TRBD1 (6 bases). The germline CDR1 and CDR2 sequences are SEHNR and FQNEAQ (reference sequence). The CDR3 has 16 amino acids. The V and J ends lost 1 base and 5 bases respectively, with 17 bases between them. CDR3: CASSLESGRQGTEAFF. CDR3 coding DNA: TGTGCCAGCAGCTTAGAATCAGGGCGGCAGGGGACTGAAGCTTTCTTT.

This clonotype came up a few times. CDR3 in DNA: TGTGCCAGCAGCTCCCCCCTCCGCCAGTACGAGCAGTACTTC. Translation: CASSSPLRQYEQYF. The chain employs TRBV7-9 and TRBJ2-7; D gene unclear. V lost 4 bases, J lost 4 bases, and 14 bases lay in between. This CDR3 comprises 14 residues. Germline CDR1 SEHNR, CDR2 FQNEAQ (reference sequence).

This clonotype was counted at least ten times. The chain recombines TRBV29-1 with TRBJ1-6; D perhaps matches TRBD1 (5 bases). This CDR3 region has 13 residues. Germline V gene data show CDR1 as SQVTM and CDR2 as ANQGSEA. Between the trimmed V and J ends, which lost 7 bases and 6 bases, there was a span of 13 bases. This CDR3 is CSACTGFNSPLHF. Here the CDR3 DNA reads TGCAGCGCTTGTACAGGATTTAATTCACCCCTCCACTTT.

V usage is TRBV20-1 and J usage is TRBJ2-7; 12 bases agree with TRBD1. Germline V gene sequence: CDR1 DFQATT, CDR2 SNEGSKA (reference sequence). There are 15 residues in the CDR3. After removal of 3 bases from V and 3 bases from J, the junction contained 6 bases not matched to a gene. The DNA for the CDR3 is TGCAGTGCTAGGGGGACAGGGGGCTTTTTCTACGAGCAGTACTTC. Its protein product is CSARGTGGFFYEQYF.

This clonotype has more than one count but fewer than ten. V usage is TRBV9 and J usage is TRBJ2-2; 10 positions agree with TRBD2. The CDR3 is 14 residues long. J was trimmed by 12 bases and V by 3 bases; bases with no gene match: 8. Germline CDR1 and CDR2: SGDLS and YYNGEE. In DNA, the CDR3 is TGTGCCAGCAGCGACGGGACTAGCGAGAATAAGCTGTTTTTT. This gives the protein CASSDGTSENKLFF.

This clonotype was detected a few times. V is TRBV12-3 or TRBV12-4 and J is TRBJ2-7; D remains ambiguous. This CDR3 has 13 amino acids. With 5 bases removed from V and 6 bases from J, the gap between germline ends came to 14 bases. The CDR3 DNA follows: TGTGCCAGCAGTCCGCAGGCCCTGCCCGAGCAGTACTTC. Its translation is CASSPQALPEQYF.

This clonotype was seen repeatedly, ten times or more. This sequence joins TRBV7-2 and TRBJ1-1; the D is unclear. CDR1 is SGHTA, CDR2 FQGNSA, per germline. CDR3 length: 13 amino acids. V was trimmed by 5 bases and J by 0 bases, leaving 7 bases between them. CDR3 protein: CASSPRLNTEAFF. Here the CDR3 DNA reads TGTGCCAGCAGCCCTCGCCTGAACACTGAAGCTTTCTTT.

CDR3 nucleotides: TGCGCCAGCAGCTTGTTAGTAGCAGGGCTCCAAGAGACCCAGTACTTC. Translated, it gives CASSLLVAGLQETQYF. The chain uses TRBV5-1 and TRBJ2-5; tentatively, D is TRBD1 (5 bases). The V and J ends lost 1 base and 1 base respectively, with 14 bases between them. CDR1 is SGHRS, CDR2 YFSETQ, per germline. CDR3 length: 16 residues.

This chain joins TRBV2 and TRBJ2-2; a weak D match, TRBD1 (6 bases). Trimming shortened V by 6 bases and J by 0 bases, and 11 bases separated the two germline ends. Germline-derived CDR1 and CDR2 are SNHLY and FYNNEI. This CDR3 has 15 residues. The CDR3 nucleotides are TGTGCCAGCAGCCACAGGGTACCGAACACCGGGGAGCTGTTTTTT. It codes for CASSHRVPNTGELFF.

This clonotype came up a few times. V gene TRBV6-1 combines with J gene TRBJ1-6, with 7 bases aligning to TRBD1. Looked up from germline, CDR1 is MNHNS and CDR2 is SASEGT. Germline trimming cut 6 bases from V and 2 bases from J; bases unmatched to any gene: 4. This CDR3 has 15 residues. CDR3 loop: CASSRQGAYNSPLHF. CDR3 nucleotide sequence: TGTGCCAGCAGCCGACAGGGCGCCTATAATTCACCCCTCCACTTT.

The J gene is TRBJ2-1, the V gene TRBV15; no clear D gene. Trimming removed 0 bases from V and 8 bases from J, with 14 bases in between. The V gene's germline CDR1 is LNHNV and CDR2 YYDKDF (reference sequence). The CDR3 totals 15 residues. CDR3 in DNA: TGTGCCACCAGCAGAGAAGTGGCCAGATTTGATGAGCAGTTCTTC. Translated: CATSREVARFDEQFF.

The chain couples TRBV7-6 to TRBJ2-7; 9 nucleotides line up with TRBD2. Germline V gene sequence: CDR1 SGHVS, CDR2 FNYEAQ. The J segment lost 7 bases and the V segment lost 4 bases, leaving 5 bases of the junction unmatched. CDR3 length equals 13 residues. The DNA of the CDR3 is TGTGCCAGCAGCTCACTAGCGGGCAGGGAGCAGTACTTC. It yields the protein CASSSLAGREQYF.

This clonotype turned up a few times. This chain links TRBV6-1 with TRBJ1-1; a weak D match, TRBD1 (6 bases). The germline gives CDR1 MNHNS, CDR2 SASEGT. Trimming left V 4 bases short and J 1 base short, with 22 bases between. The CDR3 spans 18 residues. The CDR3 DNA follows: TGTGCCAGCAGTGCCCTGGTCGCGTTGGGGGGGGCGAACACTGAAGCTTTCTTT. Its protein is CASSALVALGGANTEAFF.

For the CDR3, the DNA is TGCAGTGCTATGGGACAGGGCAATTCACCCCTCCACTTT. It encodes CSAMGQGNSPLHF. The chain joins TRBV20-1 to TRBJ1-6; the match to TRBD1 covers 9 bases. The CDR3 consists of 13 residues. The V and J ends lost 4 bases and 7 bases, in that order; junction bases with no gene match: 2. Germline loops: CDR1 DFQATT, CDR2 SNEGSKA (reference sequence).

The sample holds many counts of this clonotype. The rearrangement links TRBV12-3 or TRBV12-4 to TRBJ1-1; D is undetermined. Deletions cut 6 bases from V and 1 base from J, with 12 bases between. The CDR3 is made up of 14 amino acids. CDR3 loop: CASRKGRRNTEAFF. CDR3 nucleotide sequence: TGTGCCAGCAGGAAGGGAAGGAGGAACACTGAAGCTTTCTTT.

Many counts were recorded for this clonotype. J is TRBJ1-2 and V is TRBV4-3; D unresolved. This CDR3 is built from 12 residues. Trimming cost V 0 bases and J 5 bases, with 4 bases left between them. Germline V gene lookup returns CDR1 LGHNA and CDR2 YSLEER. This chain's CDR3 is CASSQDKYGYTF. In DNA form, the CDR3 reads TGCGCCAGCAGCCAAGACAAGTATGGCTACACCTTC.